This T cell receptor (beta chain) was documented in a study of cytomegalovirus exposure and HLA in healthy donors. The study's findings and limits: Analyzed later, association rates of TCRs varied across HLA loci, with DRB1 most and HLA-C fewest. Compared with the roughly 730-donor mean, an Asian-associated ancestry cluster reportedly had fewer N-insertions, according to a later analysis.

Remarks on this clone: The antigen is undetermined.

This PCR relied on a set of 60 Vbeta primers and 13 Jbeta primers. Clones were sequenced by immunoSEQ multiplex PCR, and TCRdb holds only the in-frame ones, with some missing. Counted here are approximately 94,000 clones, about three quarters occurring once; the ten biggest clones make up roughly 5%. The clonotype comes from a man younger than 45 in good health and CMV-seropositive. Sequencing used PBMCs.

CDR3 DNA: TGTGCCAGCAGCCCGCGACTAGCGGGGGGATACAATGAGCAGTTCTTC. The encoded protein is CASSPRLAGGYNEQFF. The V gene is TRBV7-3, the J gene TRBJ2-1; 13 bases agree with TRBD2. Germline values: CDR1 SGHTA, CDR2 FQGTGA. Unmatched junction bases numbered 5, after V lost 5 bases and J lost 4 bases. The CDR3 length is 16 residues.